This entry concerns a single T cell receptor (beta chain). This sample was taken from a study of blood T cell repertoires in COVID-19. At the level of the study: The analysed material was cDNA or gDNA that came from T cells, B-cell-depleted T cells, or PBMCs.

Produced via immunoSEQ multiplex PCR; TCRdb's table is partial and in-frame only. This sample has around 260,000 clones, with around 90% found just once. This CDR3 has 19 residues. In germline, CDR1 is LGHNA, CDR2 YNFKEQ. Trimming cost V 0 bases and J 3 bases; bases outside gene matches: 15. This receptor was taken from a woman aged 40 to 50 who had recovered from COVID-19. The chain is built from TRBV4-2 and TRBJ2-7, with 9 bases aligning to TRBD2. Sequencing was done on a sample of peripheral blood. DNA of the CDR3: TGTGCCAGCAGCCAAGAAGCGGGTCAGAGCGGGAGGACGAGCTACGAGCAGTACTTC. Its protein is CASSQEAGQSGRTSYEQYF.